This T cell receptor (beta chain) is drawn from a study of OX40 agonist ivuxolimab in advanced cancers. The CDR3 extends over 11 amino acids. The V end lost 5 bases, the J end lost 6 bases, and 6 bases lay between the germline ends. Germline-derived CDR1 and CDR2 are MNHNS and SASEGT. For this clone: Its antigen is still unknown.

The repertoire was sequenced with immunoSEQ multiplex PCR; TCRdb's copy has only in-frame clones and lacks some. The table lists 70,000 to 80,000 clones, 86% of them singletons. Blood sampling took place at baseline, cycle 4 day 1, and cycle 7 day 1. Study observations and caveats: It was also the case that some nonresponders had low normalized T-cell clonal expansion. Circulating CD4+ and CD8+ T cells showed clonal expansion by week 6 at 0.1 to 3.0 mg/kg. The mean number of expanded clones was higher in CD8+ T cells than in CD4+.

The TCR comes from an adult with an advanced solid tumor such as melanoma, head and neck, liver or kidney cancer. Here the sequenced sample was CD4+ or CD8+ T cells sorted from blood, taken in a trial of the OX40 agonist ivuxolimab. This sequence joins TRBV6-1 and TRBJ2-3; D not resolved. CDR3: CASSLGDTQYF. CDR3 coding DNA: TGTGCCAGCAGTCTGGGGGATACGCAGTATTTT.